Sequencing of this T cell receptor beta chain was carried out in a study of metastatic and nonmetastatic thyroid tumors. The wider study: Blood and tumor or nodule tissue repertoires from malignant and benign thyroid patients were compared.

With MiXCR, TCRdb called clones anew from the PCR reads. The repertoire holds about 92,000 clones, with 15% as singletons. The CDR3 has 13 residues. Germline CDR1 reads SQVTM; CDR2 reads ANQGSEA. Patients had received no treatment of any kind before thyroid surgery. This clone has only a few counts. A read error may be the cause here, since a much bigger clone is one base away. The sample consisted of blood. The chain couples TRBV29-1 to TRBJ1-5; D call uncertain. The receptor's source is a female donor with papillary thyroid cancer or a benign thyroid nodule (not recorded which). Some clones in this sample may be carry-over from other donors' samples. CDR3 DNA: TGCAGCTTTGAACGGGGTAACAATCAGCCCCAGCATTTT. Its translation: CSFERGNNQPQHF.